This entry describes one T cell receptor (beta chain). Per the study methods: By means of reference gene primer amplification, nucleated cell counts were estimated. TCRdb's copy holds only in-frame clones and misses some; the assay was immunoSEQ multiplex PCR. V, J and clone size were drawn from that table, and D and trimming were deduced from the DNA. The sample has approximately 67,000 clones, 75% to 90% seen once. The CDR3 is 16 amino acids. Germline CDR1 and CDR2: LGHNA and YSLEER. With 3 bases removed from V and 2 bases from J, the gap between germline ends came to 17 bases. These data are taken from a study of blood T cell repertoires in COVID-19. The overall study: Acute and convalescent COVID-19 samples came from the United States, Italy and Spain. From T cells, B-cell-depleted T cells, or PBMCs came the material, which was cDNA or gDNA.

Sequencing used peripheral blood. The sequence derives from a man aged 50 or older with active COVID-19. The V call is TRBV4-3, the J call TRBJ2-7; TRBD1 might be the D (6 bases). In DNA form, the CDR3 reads TGCGCCAGCAGCCAGGACGCCGGGGCAGGGGCCTACGAGCAGTACTTC. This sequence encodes CASSQDAGAGAYEQYF.